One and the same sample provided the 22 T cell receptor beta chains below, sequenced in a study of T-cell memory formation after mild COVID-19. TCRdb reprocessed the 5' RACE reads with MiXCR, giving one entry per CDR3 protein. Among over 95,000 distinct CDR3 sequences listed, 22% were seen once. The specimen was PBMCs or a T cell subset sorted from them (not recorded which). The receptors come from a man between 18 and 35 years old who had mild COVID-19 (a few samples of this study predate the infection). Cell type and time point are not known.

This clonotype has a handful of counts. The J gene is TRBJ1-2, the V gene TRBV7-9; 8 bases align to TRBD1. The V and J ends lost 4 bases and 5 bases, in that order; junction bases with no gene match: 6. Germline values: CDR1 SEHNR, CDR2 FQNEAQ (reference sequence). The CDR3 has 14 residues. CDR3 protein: CASSSGQGWYGYTF. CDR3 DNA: TGTGCCAGCAGCTCCGGACAGGGTTGGTATGGCTACACCTTC.

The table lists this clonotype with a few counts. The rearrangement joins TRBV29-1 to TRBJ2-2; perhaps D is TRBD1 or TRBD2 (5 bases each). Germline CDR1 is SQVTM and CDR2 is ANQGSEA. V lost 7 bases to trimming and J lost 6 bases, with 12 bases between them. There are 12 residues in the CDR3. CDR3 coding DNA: TGCAGCGGAAGGGGAGCCGCCGGGGAGCTGTTTTTT. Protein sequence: CSGRGAAGELFF.

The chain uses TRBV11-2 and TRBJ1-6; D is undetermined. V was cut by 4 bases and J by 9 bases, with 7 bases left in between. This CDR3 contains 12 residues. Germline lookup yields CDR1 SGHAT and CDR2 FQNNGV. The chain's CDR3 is CASSSMGSPLHF. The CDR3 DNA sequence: TGTGCCAGCAGCTCGATGGGTTCACCCCTCCACTTT.

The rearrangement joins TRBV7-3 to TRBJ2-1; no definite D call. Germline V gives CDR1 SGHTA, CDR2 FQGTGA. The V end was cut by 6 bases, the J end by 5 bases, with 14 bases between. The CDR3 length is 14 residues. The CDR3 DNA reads TGTGCCAGCAGGTCTCCCGGCGTCGACAATGAGCAGTTCTTC. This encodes CASRSPGVDNEQFF.

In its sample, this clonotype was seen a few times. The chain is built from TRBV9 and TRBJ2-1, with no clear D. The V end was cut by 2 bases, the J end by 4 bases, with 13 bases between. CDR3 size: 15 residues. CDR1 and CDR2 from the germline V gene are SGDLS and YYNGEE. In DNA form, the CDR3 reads TGTGCCAGCAGCGTTGAGGATTTCAGTTACAATGAGCAGTTCTTC. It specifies CASSVEDFSYNEQFF.

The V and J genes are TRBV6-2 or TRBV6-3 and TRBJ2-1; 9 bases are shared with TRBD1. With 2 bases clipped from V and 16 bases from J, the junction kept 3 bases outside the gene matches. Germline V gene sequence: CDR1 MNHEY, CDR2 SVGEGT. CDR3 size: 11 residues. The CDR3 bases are TGTGCCAGCAGTTACGGGACAGGGCCTTTCTTC. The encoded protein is CASSYGTGPFF.

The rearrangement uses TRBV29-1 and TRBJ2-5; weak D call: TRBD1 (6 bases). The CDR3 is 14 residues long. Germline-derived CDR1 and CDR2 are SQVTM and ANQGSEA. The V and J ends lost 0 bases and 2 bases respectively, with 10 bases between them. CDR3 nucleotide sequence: TGCAGCGTTGAAGAAACAGGGATACAAGAGACCCAGTACTTC. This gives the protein CSVEETGIQETQYF.

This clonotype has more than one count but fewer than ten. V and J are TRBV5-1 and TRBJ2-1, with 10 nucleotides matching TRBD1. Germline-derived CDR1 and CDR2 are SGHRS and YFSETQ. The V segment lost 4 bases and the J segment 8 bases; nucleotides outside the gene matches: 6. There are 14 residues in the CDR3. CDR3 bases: TGCGCCAGCAGCGTAGGGACAGGGGATTATGAGCAGTTCTTC. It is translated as CASSVGTGDYEQFF.

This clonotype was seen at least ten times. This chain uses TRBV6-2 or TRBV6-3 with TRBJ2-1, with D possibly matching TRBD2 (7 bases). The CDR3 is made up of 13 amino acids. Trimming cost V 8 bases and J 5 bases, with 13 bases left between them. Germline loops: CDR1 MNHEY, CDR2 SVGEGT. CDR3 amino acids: CASSYGGHNEQFF. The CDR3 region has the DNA TGTGCCAGCTCCTACGGGGGGCACAATGAGCAGTTCTTC.

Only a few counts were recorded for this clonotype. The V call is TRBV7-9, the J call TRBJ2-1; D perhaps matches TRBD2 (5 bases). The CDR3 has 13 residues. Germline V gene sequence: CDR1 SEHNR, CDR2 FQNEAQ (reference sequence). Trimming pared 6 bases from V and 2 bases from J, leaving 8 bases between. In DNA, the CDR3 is TGTGCCAGCAGGGGAGCGGCCTACAATGAGCAGTTCTTC. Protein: CASRGAAYNEQFF.

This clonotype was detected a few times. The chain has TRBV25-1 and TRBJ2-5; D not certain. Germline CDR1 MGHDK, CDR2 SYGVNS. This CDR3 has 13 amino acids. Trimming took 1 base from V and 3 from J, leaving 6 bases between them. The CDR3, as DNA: TGTGCCAGCAGTGAATCTGGGGAAGAGACCCAGTACTTC. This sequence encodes CASSESGEETQYF.

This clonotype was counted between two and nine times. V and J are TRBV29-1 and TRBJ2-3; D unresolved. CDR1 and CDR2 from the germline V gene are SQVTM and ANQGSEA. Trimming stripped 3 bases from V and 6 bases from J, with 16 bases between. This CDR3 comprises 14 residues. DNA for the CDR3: TGCAGCGTTGAGGGCTTGGCTACCAAGGATACGCAGTATTTT. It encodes CSVEGLATKDTQYF.

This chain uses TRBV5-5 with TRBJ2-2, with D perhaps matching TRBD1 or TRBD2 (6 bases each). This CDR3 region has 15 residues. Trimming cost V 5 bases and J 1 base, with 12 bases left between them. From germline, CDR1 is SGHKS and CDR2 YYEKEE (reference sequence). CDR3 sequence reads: CASRSGALNTGELFF. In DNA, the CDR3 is TGTGCCAGCAGGTCGGGGGCCCTGAACACCGGGGAGCTGTTTTTT. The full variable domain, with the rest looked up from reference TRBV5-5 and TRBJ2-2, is DAGVTQSPTHLIKTRGQQVTLRCSPISGHKSVSWYQQVLGQGPQFIFQYYEKEERGRGNFPDRFSARQFPNYSSELNVNALLLGDSALYLCASRSGALNTGELFFGEGSRLTVL.

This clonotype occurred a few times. CDR3 DNA: TGCGCCAGCAGCCCTTACTCGGGGGGCGTACCCGGGGAGCTGTTTTTT. This sequence encodes CASSPYSGGVPGELFF. The J gene is TRBJ2-2, the V gene TRBV5-1; a weak D match, TRBD2 (7 bases). CDR3 length: 16 amino acids. Trimming left V 4 bases short and J 6 bases short, with 19 bases between. Germline CDR1 SGHRS, CDR2 YFSETQ.

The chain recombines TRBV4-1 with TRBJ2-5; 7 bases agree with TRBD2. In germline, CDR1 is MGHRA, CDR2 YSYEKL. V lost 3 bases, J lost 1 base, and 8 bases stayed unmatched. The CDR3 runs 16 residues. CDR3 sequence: CASSQASGVGQETQYF. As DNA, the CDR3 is TGCGCCAGCAGCCAGGCAAGCGGGGTCGGCCAAGAGACCCAGTACTTC.

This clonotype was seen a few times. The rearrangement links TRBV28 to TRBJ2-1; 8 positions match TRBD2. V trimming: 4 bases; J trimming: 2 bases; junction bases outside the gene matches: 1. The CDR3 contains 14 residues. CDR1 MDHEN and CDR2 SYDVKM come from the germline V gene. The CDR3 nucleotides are TGTGCCAGCAGTTCAGCGGGGGCCTACAATGAGCAGTTCTTC. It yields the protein CASSSAGAYNEQFF.

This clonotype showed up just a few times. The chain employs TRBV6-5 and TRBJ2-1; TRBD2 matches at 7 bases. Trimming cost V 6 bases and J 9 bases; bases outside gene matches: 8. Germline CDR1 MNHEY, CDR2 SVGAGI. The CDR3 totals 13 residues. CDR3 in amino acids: CASSPGTKSEQFF. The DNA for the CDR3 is TGTGCCAGCAGCCCCGGGACTAAAAGTGAGCAGTTCTTC.

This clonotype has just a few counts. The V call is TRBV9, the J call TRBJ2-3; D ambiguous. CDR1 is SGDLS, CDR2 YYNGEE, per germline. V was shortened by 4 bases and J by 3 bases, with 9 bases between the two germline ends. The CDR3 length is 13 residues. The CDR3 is CASSKIITDTQYF. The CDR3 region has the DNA TGTGCCAGCAGCAAGATTATTACAGATACGCAGTATTTT.

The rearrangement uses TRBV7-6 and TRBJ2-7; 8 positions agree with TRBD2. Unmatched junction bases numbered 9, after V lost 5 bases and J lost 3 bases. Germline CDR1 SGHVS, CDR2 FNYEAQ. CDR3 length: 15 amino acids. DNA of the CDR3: TGTGCCAGCAGCCCGGGGGGGATTGGCAACTACGAGCAGTACTTC. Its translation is CASSPGGIGNYEQYF.

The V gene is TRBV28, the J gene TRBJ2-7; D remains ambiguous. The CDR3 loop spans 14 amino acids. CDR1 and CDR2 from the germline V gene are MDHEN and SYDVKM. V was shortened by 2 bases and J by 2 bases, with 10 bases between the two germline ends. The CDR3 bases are TGTGCCAGCAGTTTAGGCAGATTCCCCTACGAGCAGTACTTC. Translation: CASSLGRFPYEQYF.

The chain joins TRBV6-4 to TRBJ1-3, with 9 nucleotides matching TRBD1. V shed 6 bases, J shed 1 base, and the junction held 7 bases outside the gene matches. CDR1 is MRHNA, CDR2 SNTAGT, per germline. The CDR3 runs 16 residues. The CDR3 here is CASRRDRAFSGNTIYF. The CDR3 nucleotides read TGTGCCAGCAGAAGGGACAGGGCATTTTCTGGAAACACCATATATTTT.

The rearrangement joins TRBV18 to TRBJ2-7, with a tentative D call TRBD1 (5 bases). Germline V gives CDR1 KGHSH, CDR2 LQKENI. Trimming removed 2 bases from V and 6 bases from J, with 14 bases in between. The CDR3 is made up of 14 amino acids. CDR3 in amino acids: CASSPSGKHGEQYF. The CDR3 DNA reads TGTGCCAGCTCACCATCAGGGAAACATGGCGAGCAGTACTTC. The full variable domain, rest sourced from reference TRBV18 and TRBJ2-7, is NAGVMQNPRHLVRRRGQEARLRCSPMKGHSHVYWYRQLPEEGLKFMVYLQKENIIDESGMPKERFSAEFPKEGPSILRIQQVVRGDSAAYFCASSPSGKHGEQYFGPGTRLTVT.